This T cell receptor beta chain was observed in a study of glioma-infiltrating T cells after dendritic cell vaccination. The CDR3 consists of 14 residues. CDR1 and CDR2 from the germline V gene are LNHDA and SQIVND (reference sequence). Trimming took 10 bases from V and 3 from J, leaving 16 bases between them. As for time point: after dendritic cell vaccination, including at tumor progression/relapse. Some clones are missing from TCRdb's copy, which holds only in-frame ones; the method was immunoSEQ multiplex PCR. There are 65,000 or so clones in the sample; 86% occur only once, and more than 9% lies in the top ten.

This sequence was found in a human donor with glioblastoma. Sequencing used blood, obtained after dendritic cell vaccination. The rearrangement uses TRBV19 and TRBJ1-5, with D perhaps matching TRBD1 (6 bases). The CDR3 DNA sequence: TGTGCCACAAAAAATGCAGGGGTCAATCAGCCCCAGCATTTT. This translates into CATKNAGVNQPQHF.